These 20 T cell receptor beta chains were all obtained from the same sample, sequenced in a study of control samples from healthy donors and cancer patients. Sequencing used immunoSEQ multiplex PCR; TCRdb keeps in-frame clones, though not all of them. The sample consists of 30,000 to 35,000 clones, around 86% of them appearing once. Source material: PBMCs. The receptors here all came from a woman between 40 and 55 years old with lung cancer.

The chain joins TRBV19 to TRBJ2-6, with D possibly being TRBD1 or TRBD2 (6 bases each). Trimming cost V 2 bases and J 2 bases, with 13 bases left between them. The CDR3 spans 17 residues. CDR1 and CDR2 (germline): LNHDA, SQIVND (reference sequence). CDR3 region: CASSIRAGEAGANVLTF. The CDR3 DNA follows: TGTGCCAGTAGTATAAGGGCAGGGGAGGCTGGGGCCAACGTCCTGACTTTC.

This clone was observed once. The V gene is TRBV4-2, the J gene TRBJ2-3; 7 nucleotides match TRBD2. The CDR3 extends over 16 amino acids. Unmatched junction bases numbered 7, after V lost 2 bases and J lost 2 bases. The germline V gene has CDR1 LGHNA and CDR2 YNFKEQ. The CDR3 region is CASSQSWGGTTDTQYF. CDR3 nucleotide sequence: TGTGCCAGCAGCCAATCCTGGGGGGGAACCACAGATACGCAGTATTTT.

CDR3 sequence: CATRGTGDYGYTF. In DNA, the CDR3 is TGTGCCACCAGGGGGACGGGGGACTATGGCTACACCTTC. This chain connects TRBV24-1 to TRBJ1-2; maybe TRBD1 (5 bases). The CDR3 totals 13 residues. V dropped 7 bases and J dropped 3 bases, with 11 bases sitting between them. In germline, CDR1 is KGHDR, CDR2 SFDVKD.

The chain has TRBV11-3 and TRBJ1-6; D remains ambiguous. Germline-derived CDR1 and CDR2 are SGHNT and YENEEA. The V end was cut by 5 bases, the J end by 8 bases, with 10 bases between. CDR3 size: 13 residues. The CDR3 protein is CASSPRRYSPLHF. DNA for the CDR3: TGTGCCAGCAGCCCTCGCAGGTATTCACCCCTCCACTTT.

J is TRBJ1-2 and V is TRBV4-2; maybe TRBD1 (6 bases). Germline V CDR1 and CDR2: LGHNA, YNFKEQ. There are 16 residues in the CDR3. V was cut by 0 bases and J by 1 base, with 12 bases left in between. The CDR3 DNA follows: TGTGCCAGCAGCCAAGATAGGGGGACGGTTAACTATGGCTACACCTTC. This gives the protein CASSQDRGTVNYGYTF.

This rearrangement joins TRBV28 to TRBJ2-2, with D perhaps TRBD2 (7 bases). The germline gives CDR1 MDHEN, CDR2 SYDVKM. V was clipped by 3 bases and J by 5 bases, with 13 bases between them. The CDR3 length is 15 residues. The CDR3 loop is CASSFWRGRTGELFF. Here the CDR3 DNA reads TGTGCCAGCAGTTTCTGGCGGGGGCGGACCGGGGAGCTGTTTTTT.

Only one count was recorded for this clone. V gene TRBV30 combines with J gene TRBJ1-1, with D uncertain. This CDR3 is built from 13 residues. Germline values: CDR1 GTSNPN, CDR2 SVGIG (reference sequence). The ends were cut back, 2 bases at V and 0 bases at J, with 7 bases in the middle. CDR3 loop: CAWSYGVNTEAFF. The CDR3 DNA is TGTGCCTGGAGTTACGGAGTGAACACTGAAGCTTTCTTT.

The chain recombines TRBV4-2 with TRBJ1-5; a possible D gene is TRBD1 (5 bases). Trimming cost V 4 bases and J 0 bases, with 10 bases left between them. Per the germline V gene, CDR1 is LGHNA and CDR2 is YNFKEQ. The CDR3 is 15 residues long. The CDR3 sequence: CASSLQDNSNQPQHF. The CDR3, as DNA: TGTGCCAGCAGCCTTCAGGACAATAGCAATCAGCCCCAGCATTTT.

The genes are TRBV7-2 and TRBJ2-1; 8 positions match TRBD2. The CDR3 covers 16 residues. With 4 bases clipped from V and 1 base from J, the junction kept 6 bases outside the gene matches. The germline CDR1 and CDR2 sequences are SGHTA and FQGNSA. CDR3 bases: TGTGCCAGCAGCTCCCCAAGCGGGGGTTCCTACAATGAGCAGTTCTTC. Translated: CASSSPSGGSYNEQFF.

The chain has TRBV9 and TRBJ2-3; 9 bases line up with TRBD2. The J segment lost 1 base and the V segment lost 6 bases, leaving 9 bases of the junction unmatched. This CDR3 contains 16 residues. CDR1 is SGDLS and CDR2 is YYNGEE in the germline V gene. The CDR3, as DNA: TGTGCCAGCAATGGTTCGGGACTAGCACGCACAGATACGCAGTATTTT. Its protein is CASNGSGLARTDTQYF.

The rearrangement joins TRBV19 to TRBJ1-2, with TRBD1 matching 7 bases. Germline V gene data show CDR1 as LNHDA and CDR2 as SQIVND (reference sequence). This CDR3 contains 13 residues. After removal of 4 bases from V and 8 bases from J, the junction contained 7 bases not matched to a gene. The CDR3, as DNA: TGTGCCAGTAGTACGGGACAGCTGAGAGGCTACACCTTC. As protein: CASSTGQLRGYTF.

This chain links TRBV12-3 or TRBV12-4 with TRBJ1-5; D might be TRBD1 (6 bases). This CDR3 comprises 13 residues. V was cut by 6 bases and J by 4 bases, with 10 bases left in between. The CDR3: CASRTTGNQPQHF. The CDR3 nucleotides read TGTGCCAGCAGGACAACAGGGAATCAGCCCCAGCATTTT.

The chain carries TRBV9 and TRBJ2-2, with 11 positions matching TRBD2. The trim removed 0 bases at V and 2 bases at J, leaving 3 bases unmatched. Germline V gene lookup returns CDR1 SGDLS and CDR2 YYNGEE. The CDR3 totals 17 residues. CDR3 sequence reads: CASSVDSGGANTGELFF. The CDR3 bases are TGTGCCAGCAGCGTAGATAGCGGGGGGGCCAACACCGGGGAGCTGTTTTTT.

V and J are TRBV7-2 and TRBJ1-6, with a weak D call TRBD1 (5 bases). This CDR3 spans 15 amino acids. Germline lookup yields CDR1 SGHTA and CDR2 FQGNSA. V was shortened by 2 bases and J by 5 bases, with 10 bases between the two germline ends. CDR3 region: CASSLSPGHNSPLHF. CDR3 sequence (DNA): TGTGCCAGCAGCTTATCTCCAGGGCATAATTCACCCCTCCACTTT.

This sequence joins TRBV10-3 and TRBJ1-1, with 7 bases matching TRBD1. The germline V gene encodes CDR1 ENHRY and CDR2 SYGVKD. CDR3 length: 13 amino acids. V shed 6 bases, J shed 4 bases, and the junction held 5 bases outside the gene matches. The CDR3 DNA reads TGTGCCATCAGACAGGGGTCGAGCACTGAAGCTTTCTTT. Translating gives CAIRQGSSTEAFF.

This chain uses TRBV5-1 with TRBJ2-3, with 9 nucleotides matching TRBD1. V was clipped by 7 bases and J by 3 bases; unmatched bases: 9. CDR3 length: 15 amino acids. The germline gives CDR1 SGHRS, CDR2 YFSETQ. The CDR3 bases are TGCGCCAGCGGGACAAGAGGGACAGGGACAGATACGCAGTATTTT. Translation: CASGTRGTGTDTQYF.

The chain combines TRBV7-9 with TRBJ2-5; D is ambiguous. Germline assignment: CDR1 SEHNR and CDR2 FQNEAQ (reference sequence). This CDR3 spans 14 amino acids. V was trimmed by 5 bases and J by 5 bases, leaving 15 bases between them. The CDR3 sequence: CASSGVAAGETQYF. For the CDR3, the DNA is TGTGCCAGCAGCGGCGTGGCCGCCGGGGAGACCCAGTACTTC.

The genes are TRBV5-1 and TRBJ2-1, with 8 bases that match TRBD1. The CDR3 sequence is 15 residues long. Germline V lookup: CDR1 SGHRS, CDR2 YFSETQ. Trimming removed 1 base from V and 5 bases from J; junction bases left unmatched: 5. CDR3 sequence reads: CASSLLGQENNEQFF. The CDR3 nucleotides are TGCGCCAGCAGCTTGTTGGGACAGGAAAACAATGAGCAGTTCTTC.

The V call is TRBV4-3, the J call TRBJ1-2; D is perhaps TRBD1 (5 bases). CDR3 size: 15 residues. V shed 0 bases and J shed 6 bases, with 14 bases lying between them. The germline V gene has CDR1 LGHNA and CDR2 YSLEER. The CDR3 sequence: CASSQDGGFLNGYTF. The CDR3 nucleotides are TGCGCCAGCAGCCAAGACGGGGGATTTTTAAATGGCTACACCTTC.

The chain is built from TRBV7-2 and TRBJ2-7, with unresolved D. The germline gives CDR1 SGHTA, CDR2 FQGNSA. The V and J ends lost 3 bases and 0 bases respectively, with 6 bases between them. This CDR3 has 13 residues. This CDR3 reads CASSLTPSYEQYF. DNA for the CDR3: TGTGCCAGCAGCTTGACTCCCTCCTACGAGCAGTACTTC.